The sequence of this TCR beta chain was determined in a study of cytomegalovirus exposure and HLA in healthy donors. The CDR3 extends over 14 amino acids. Deletions cut 3 bases from V and 4 bases from J, with 13 bases between. Germline V gives CDR1 MNHEY, CDR2 SMNVEV (reference sequence). It was with 60 Vbeta and 13 Jbeta primers that the PCR ran. Here immunoSEQ multiplex PCR was the method, and the copy in TCRdb shows in-frame clones only, minus some. The repertoire holds 160,000 or so clones, almost 80% seen once, with 1.3% in the top ten. The sequence came from a woman in her forties or fifties in good health and CMV-seronegative. V is TRBV27 and J is TRBJ2-7; possibly TRBD2 for D (5 bases). The source material was PBMCs. Here the CDR3 reads CASSFTSPNYEQYF. For the CDR3, the DNA is TGTGCCAGCAGTTTTACTAGTCCTAATTACGAGCAGTACTTC.